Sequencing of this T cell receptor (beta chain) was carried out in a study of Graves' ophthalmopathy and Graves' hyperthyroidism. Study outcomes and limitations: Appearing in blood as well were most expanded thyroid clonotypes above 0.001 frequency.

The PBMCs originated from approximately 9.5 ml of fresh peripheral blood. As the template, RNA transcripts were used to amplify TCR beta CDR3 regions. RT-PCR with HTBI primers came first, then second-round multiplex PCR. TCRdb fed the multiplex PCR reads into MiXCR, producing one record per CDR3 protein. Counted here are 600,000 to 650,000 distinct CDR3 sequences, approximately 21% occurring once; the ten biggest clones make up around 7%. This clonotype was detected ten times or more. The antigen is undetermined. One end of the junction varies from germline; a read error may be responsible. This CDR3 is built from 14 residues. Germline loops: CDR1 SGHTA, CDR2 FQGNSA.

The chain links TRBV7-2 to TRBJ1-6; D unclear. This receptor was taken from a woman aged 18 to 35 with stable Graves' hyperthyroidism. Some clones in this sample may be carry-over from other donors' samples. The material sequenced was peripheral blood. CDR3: CVSSLVTDNSPLHF. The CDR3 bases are TGTGTCAGCAGCTTAGTAACGGATAATTCACCCCTCCACTTT.